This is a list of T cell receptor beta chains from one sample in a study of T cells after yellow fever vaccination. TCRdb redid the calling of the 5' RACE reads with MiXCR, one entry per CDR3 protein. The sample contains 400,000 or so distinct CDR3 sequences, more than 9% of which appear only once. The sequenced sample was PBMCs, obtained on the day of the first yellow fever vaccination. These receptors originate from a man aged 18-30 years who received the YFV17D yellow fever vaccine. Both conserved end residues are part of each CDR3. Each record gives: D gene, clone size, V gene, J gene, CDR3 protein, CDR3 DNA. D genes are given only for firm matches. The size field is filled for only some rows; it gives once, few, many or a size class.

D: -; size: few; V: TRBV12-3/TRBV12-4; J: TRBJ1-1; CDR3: CASRVQGVPDGAFF; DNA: TGTGCCAGCAGAGTACAGGGTGTGCCTGACGGAGCTTTCTTT
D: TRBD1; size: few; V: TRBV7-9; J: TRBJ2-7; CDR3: CASSFERTGSHRYEQYF; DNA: TGTGCCAGCAGCTTTGAAAGGACAGGGAGTCACCGCTACGAGCAGTACTTC
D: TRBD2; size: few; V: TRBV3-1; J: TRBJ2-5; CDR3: CASSQQRGDTAAETQYF; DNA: TGTGCCAGCAGCCAACAGCGGGGGGATACGGCGGCGGAGACCCAGTACTTC
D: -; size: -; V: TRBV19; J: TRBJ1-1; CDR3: CASSRAGNTEAFF; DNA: TGTGCCAGTAGTAGGGCAGGGAACACTGAAGCTTTCTTT
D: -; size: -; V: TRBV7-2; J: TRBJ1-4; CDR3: CASSPEVANEKLFF; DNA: TGTGCCAGCAGCCCCGAGGTGGCTAATGAAAAACTGTTTTTT
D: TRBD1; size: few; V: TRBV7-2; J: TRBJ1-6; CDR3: CASSFTGGDNSPLHF; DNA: TGTGCCAGCAGCTTTACAGGGGGCGATAATTCACCCCTCCACTTT
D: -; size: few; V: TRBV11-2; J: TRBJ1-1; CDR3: CASSSPRVDTEAFF; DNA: TGTGCCAGCAGCTCGCCGCGGGTGGACACTGAAGCTTTCTTT
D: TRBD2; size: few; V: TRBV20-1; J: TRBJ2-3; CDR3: CSAIAGGSTDTQYF; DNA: TGCAGTGCCATAGCGGGGGGTAGCACAGATACGCAGTATTTT
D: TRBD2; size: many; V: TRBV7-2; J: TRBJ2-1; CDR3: CASSGGLAGGYNEQFF; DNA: TGTGCCAGCAGCGGGGGACTAGCGGGGGGTTACAATGAGCAGTTCTTC
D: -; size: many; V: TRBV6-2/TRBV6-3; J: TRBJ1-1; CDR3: CASSYPTEAFF; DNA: TGTGCCAGCAGTTACCCCACTGAAGCTTTCTTT
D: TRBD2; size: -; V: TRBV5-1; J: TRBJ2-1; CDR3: CASSLVAGYNEQFF; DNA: TGCGCCAGCAGCTTGGTAGCGGGTTACAATGAGCAGTTCTTC
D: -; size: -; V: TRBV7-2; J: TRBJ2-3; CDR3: CASSLQATSTDTQYF; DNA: TGTGCCAGCAGCTTACAGGCTACTAGCACAGATACGCAGTATTTT
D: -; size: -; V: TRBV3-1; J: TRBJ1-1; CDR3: CASSQMLDGTEAFF; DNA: TGTGCCAGCAGCCAGATGCTTGACGGGACAGAAGCTTTCTTT
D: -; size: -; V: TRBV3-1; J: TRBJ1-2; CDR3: CASCQPTGHRAGYTF; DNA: TGTGCCTCCTGCCAACCAACGGGACACCGCGCGGGCTACACCTTC
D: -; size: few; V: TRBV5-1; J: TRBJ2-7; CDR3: CASSLGLDDYEQYF; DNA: TGCGCCAGCAGCTTGGGTCTAGACGACTACGAGCAGTACTTC
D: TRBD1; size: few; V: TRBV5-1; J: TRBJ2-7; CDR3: CASSRGAGGLYEQYF; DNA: TGCGCCAGCAGTCGCGGGGCAGGGGGCTTATACGAGCAGTACTTC
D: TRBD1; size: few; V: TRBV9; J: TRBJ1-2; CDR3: CASRGRDSYGYTF; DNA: TGTGCCAGCAGGGGCCGGGACAGCTATGGCTACACCTTC
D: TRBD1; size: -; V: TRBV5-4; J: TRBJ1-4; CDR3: CASSLAGTGSEKLFF; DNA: TGTGCCAGCAGCTTGGCCGGGACAGGAAGCGAAAAACTGTTTTTT
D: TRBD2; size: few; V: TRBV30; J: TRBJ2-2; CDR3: CAWSVPGTSGVHTGELFF; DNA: TGTGCCTGGAGTGTACCCGGGACTAGCGGGGTCCACACCGGGGAGCTGTTTTTT
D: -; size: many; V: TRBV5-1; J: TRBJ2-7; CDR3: CASSGGTIRVVEQYF; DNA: TGCGCCAGCAGCGGAGGGACAATACGGGTGGTCGAGCAGTACTTC
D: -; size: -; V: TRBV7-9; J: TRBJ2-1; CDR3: CASSLLRGNEQFF; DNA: TGTGCCAGCAGCTTGCTGAGGGGCAATGAGCAGTTCTTC
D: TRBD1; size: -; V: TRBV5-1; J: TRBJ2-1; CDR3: CASSLVAGQGYNEQFF; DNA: TGCGCCAGCAGCTTGGTCGCGGGACAGGGATACAATGAGCAGTTCTTC
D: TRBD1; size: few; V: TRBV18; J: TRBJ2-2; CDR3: CASSLAGGSNTGELFF; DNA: TGTGCCAGCTCACTAGCAGGGGGCTCGAACACCGGGGAGCTGTTTTTT
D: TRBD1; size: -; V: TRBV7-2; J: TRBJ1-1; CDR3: CASSLSGTANTEAFF; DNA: TGTGCCAGCAGCTTGTCCGGGACAGCAAACACTGAAGCTTTCTTT
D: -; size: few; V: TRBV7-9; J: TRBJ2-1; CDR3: CASSLESAGNNEQFF; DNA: TGTGCCAGCAGCTTAGAGTCGGCAGGCAACAATGAGCAGTTCTTC
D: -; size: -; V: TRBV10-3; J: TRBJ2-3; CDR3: CATRLGGDADTQYF; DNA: TGTGCCACCCGACTAGGGGGGGACGCAGATACGCAGTATTTT
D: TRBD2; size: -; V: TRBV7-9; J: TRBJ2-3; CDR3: CASSATGGGSTDTQYF; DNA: TGTGCCAGCAGCGCAACGGGCGGGGGGAGCACAGATACGCAGTATTTT
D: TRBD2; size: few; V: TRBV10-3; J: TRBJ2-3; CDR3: CAISGTSGGTDTQYF; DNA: TGTGCCATCAGTGGGACTAGCGGGGGTACAGATACGCAGTATTTT
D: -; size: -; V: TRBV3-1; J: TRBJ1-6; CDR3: CATAKSYANSPLHF; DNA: TGTGCCACCGCCAAGAGTTATGCGAATTCACCCCTCCACTTT
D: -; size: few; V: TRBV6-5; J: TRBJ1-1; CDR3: CASSYSGVGGFEAFF; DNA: TGTGCCAGCAGTTACTCGGGGGTCGGAGGGTTTGAAGCTTTCTTT
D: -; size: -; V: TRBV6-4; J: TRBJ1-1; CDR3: CASRPRPVRGNTEAFF; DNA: TGTGCCAGCAGGCCTCGACCCGTTCGGGGGAACACTGAAGCTTTCTTT
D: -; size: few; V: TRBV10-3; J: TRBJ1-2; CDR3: CAISEGETNYGYTF; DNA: TGTGCCATCAGTGAGGGGGAAACTAACTATGGCTACACCTTC
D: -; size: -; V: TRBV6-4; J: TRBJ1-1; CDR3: CASSVQGDTEAFF; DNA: TGTGCCAGCAGTGTCCAGGGAGACACTGAAGCTTTCTTT
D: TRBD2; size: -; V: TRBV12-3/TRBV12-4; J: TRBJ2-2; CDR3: CASSSPRWGGTGELFF; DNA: TGTGCCAGCAGTTCCCCCCGATGGGGGGGCACCGGGGAGCTGTTTTTT
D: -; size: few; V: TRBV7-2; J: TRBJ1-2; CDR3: CASSLAEGQSWYGYTF; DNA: TGTGCCAGCAGCTTAGCCGAAGGACAGAGCTGGTATGGCTACACCTTC
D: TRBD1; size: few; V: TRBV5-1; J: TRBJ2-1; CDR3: CASSVNRGSYNEQFF; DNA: TGCGCCAGCAGCGTGAACAGGGGCTCCTACAATGAGCAGTTCTTC
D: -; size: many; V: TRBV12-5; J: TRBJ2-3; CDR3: CASGKRTDTQYF; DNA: TGTGCTAGTGGTAAACGCACAGATACGCAGTATTTT
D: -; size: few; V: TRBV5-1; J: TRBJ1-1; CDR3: CASSLPLFGMNTEAFF; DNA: TGCGCCAGCAGCTTGCCCTTATTTGGCATGAACACTGAAGCTTTCTTT
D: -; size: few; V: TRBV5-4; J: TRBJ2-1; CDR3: CATWQTYNEQFF; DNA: TGTGCCACTTGGCAGACCTACAATGAGCAGTTCTTC
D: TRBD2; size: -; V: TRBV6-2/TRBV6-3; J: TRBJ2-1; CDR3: CASSYSAGRAHKPIF; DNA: TGTGCCAGCAGTTACTCTGCGGGGAGGGCCCATAAACCCATCTTC
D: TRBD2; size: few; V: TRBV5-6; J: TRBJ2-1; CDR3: CASSLLVRAGEYNEQFF; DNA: TGTGCCAGCAGCCTTCTTGTTAGAGCGGGGGAGTACAATGAGCAGTTCTTC
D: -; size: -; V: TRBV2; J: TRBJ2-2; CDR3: CASSEFPGTSGELFF; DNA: TGTGCCAGCAGCGAATTCCCGGGAACTAGTGGGGAGCTGTTTTTT
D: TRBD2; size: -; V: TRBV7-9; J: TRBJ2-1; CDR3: CASSLGPAGDYNEQFF; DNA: TGTGCCAGCAGCTTAGGTCCAGCGGGGGACTACAATGAGCAGTTCTTC
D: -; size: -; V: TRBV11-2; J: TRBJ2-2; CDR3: CASSLRASSGELFF; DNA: TGTGCCAGCAGCTTAAGGGCGTCATCCGGGGAGCTGTTTTTT
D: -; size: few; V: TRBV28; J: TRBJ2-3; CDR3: CASSSRAVRPDTQYF; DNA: TGTGCCAGCAGTTCCCGCGCGGTCCGCCCAGATACGCAGTATTTT
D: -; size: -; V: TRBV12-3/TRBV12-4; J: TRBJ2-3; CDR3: CASSLWASTDTQYF; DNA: TGTGCCAGCAGTTTATGGGCTAGCACAGATACGCAGTATTTT
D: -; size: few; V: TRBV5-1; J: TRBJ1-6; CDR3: CASSAGGDRPDNSPLHF; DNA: TGCGCCAGCAGCGCCGGGGGGGACCGTCCCGATAATTCACCCCTCCACTTT
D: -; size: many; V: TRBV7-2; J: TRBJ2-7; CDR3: CASSPGYYEQYF; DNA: TGTGCCAGCAGCCCAGGGTATTACGAGCAGTACTTC
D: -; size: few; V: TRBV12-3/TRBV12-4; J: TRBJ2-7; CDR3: CASSFTRGYEQYF; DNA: TGTGCCAGCAGTTTTACTAGAGGCTACGAGCAGTACTTC
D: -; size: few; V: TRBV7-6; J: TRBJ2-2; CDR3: CASSYGSAGELFF; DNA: TGTGCCAGCAGCTATGGGTCGGCCGGGGAGCTGTTTTTT
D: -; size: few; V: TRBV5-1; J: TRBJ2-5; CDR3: CASSFNRVETQYF; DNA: TGCGCCAGCAGCTTTAACAGGGTCGAGACCCAGTACTTC
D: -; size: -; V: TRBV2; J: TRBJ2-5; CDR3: CASSGVADNQETQYF; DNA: TGTGCCAGCAGCGGCGTAGCGGACAATCAAGAGACCCAGTACTTC
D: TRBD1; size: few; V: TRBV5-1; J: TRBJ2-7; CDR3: CASSYGQGRWYEQYF; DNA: TGCGCCAGCAGCTATGGACAGGGGCGGTGGTACGAGCAGTACTTC
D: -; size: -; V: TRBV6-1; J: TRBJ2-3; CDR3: CASSPRGQSTDTQYF; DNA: TGTGCCAGCAGTCCTCGGGGGCAGAGCACAGATACGCAGTATTTT
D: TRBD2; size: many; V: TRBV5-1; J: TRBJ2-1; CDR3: CASSLGGSYNEQFF; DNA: TGTGCCAGCAGCTTGGGCGGGAGCTACAATGAGCAGTTCTTC